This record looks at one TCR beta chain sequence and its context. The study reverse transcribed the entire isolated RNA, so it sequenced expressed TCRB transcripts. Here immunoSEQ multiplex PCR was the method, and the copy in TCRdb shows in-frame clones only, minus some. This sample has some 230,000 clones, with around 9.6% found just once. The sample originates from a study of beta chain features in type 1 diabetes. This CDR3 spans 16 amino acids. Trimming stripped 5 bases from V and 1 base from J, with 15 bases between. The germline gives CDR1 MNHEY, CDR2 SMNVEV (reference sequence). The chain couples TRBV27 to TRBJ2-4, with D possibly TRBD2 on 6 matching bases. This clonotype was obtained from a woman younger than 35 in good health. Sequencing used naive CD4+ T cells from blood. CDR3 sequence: CASSPWGVGAKNIQYF. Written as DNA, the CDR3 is TGTGCCAGCAGTCCCTGGGGGGTCGGGGCCAAAAACATTCAGTACTTC.